The clone carrying this TCR beta chain came up many times. What it binds is unknown. The sample comes from a study of human T cells and chemical hapten exposure. Study summary: Diphenylcyclopropenone, dosed weekly to the scalp, was given to patients throughout the roughly 23-week study. Mainly, slight library volume differences in the pool made TCR yields vary. General study results and limits: Patch test score was positively correlated with the counts of PT1 expanded TCRs.

Time point in this sample: pre-sensitization, week 0. Treatment given: therapeutic diphenylcyclopropenone sensitization with weekly scalp DPC. Alopecia patients, 18 to 70 years old and DPC-suitable, served as donors. TCRdb re-analysed the RACE reads in MiXCR, keeping a single row per CDR3 protein. The table records 300,000 to 450,000 distinct CDR3 sequences, around 5.5% of them present only once. The V and J ends lost 0 bases and 8 bases respectively, with 12 bases between them. CDR1 and CDR2 from the germline V gene are MGHRA and YSYEKL. CDR3 length equals 14 residues. V and J are TRBV4-1 and TRBJ2-3; weak D call: TRBD2 (6 bases). This TCR was recovered from a young woman with alopecia areata. Some clones in this sample may be carry-over from other donors' samples. The source was whole blood, collected in connection with sensitization to the hapten diphenylcyclopropenone (DPC). The CDR3 DNA sequence: TGCGCCAGCAGCCAAGATTCTGGGACTTTTACGCAGTATTTT. Its translation is CASSQDSGTFTQYF.